The T cell receptor (beta chain) under discussion was sequenced for a study of cytomegalovirus exposure and HLA in healthy donors. Study-wide points: That first-cohort TCR clusters tended to co-occur in the roughly 130 validation repertoires was found in a later analysis. According to the study, 150 to 200 TCR beta chains were cytomegalovirus-associated.

The donors were in the roughly 120-subject validation cohort; that cohort was separate from the approximately 670-subject first cohort. Worth noting for this clone: The antigen is not known.

Method: immunoSEQ multiplex PCR; TCRdb's copy keeps in-frame clones and lacks some. The table has 250,000 to 400,000 clones, approximately 85% seen once. The receptor comes from a man younger than 45 in good health and CMV-seronegative. The sequenced material came from PBMCs.

CDR3 sequence: CASSDGGTEQFF. CDR3 coding DNA: TGTGCCAGCAGTGACGGGGGGACCGAGCAGTTCTTC. This chain uses TRBV27 with TRBJ2-1, with 7 bases lining up with TRBD2. Per the germline V gene, CDR1 is MNHEY and CDR2 is SMNVEV (reference sequence). The CDR3 has 12 residues. V dropped 5 bases and J dropped 10; count of bases not matched to a gene: 5.